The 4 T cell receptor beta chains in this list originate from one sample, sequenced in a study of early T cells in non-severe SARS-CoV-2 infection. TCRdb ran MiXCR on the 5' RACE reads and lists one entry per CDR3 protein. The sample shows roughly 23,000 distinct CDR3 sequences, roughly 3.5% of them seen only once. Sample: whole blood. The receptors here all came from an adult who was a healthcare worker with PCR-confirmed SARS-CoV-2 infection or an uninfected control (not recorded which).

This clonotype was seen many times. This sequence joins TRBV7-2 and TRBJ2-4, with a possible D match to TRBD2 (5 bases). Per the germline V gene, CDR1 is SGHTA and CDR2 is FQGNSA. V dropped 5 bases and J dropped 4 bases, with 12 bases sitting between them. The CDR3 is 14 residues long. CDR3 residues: CASSLREGKNIQYF. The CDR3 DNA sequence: TGTGCCAGCAGCCTACGAGAGGGAAAAAACATTCAGTACTTC. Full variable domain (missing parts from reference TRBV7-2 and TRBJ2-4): GAGVSQSPSNKVTEKGKDVELRCDPISGHTALYWYRQSLGQGLEFLIYFQGNSAPDKSGLPSDRFSAERTGGSVSTLTIQRTQQEDSAVYLCASSLREGKNIQYFGAGTRLSVL.

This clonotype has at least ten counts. The CDR3 is CASSFYPTSLRPDEQFF. The CDR3 DNA follows: TGTGCCAGCAGCTTCTACCCGACTAGCCTCCGCCCGGATGAGCAGTTCTTC. The V and J genes are TRBV7-6 and TRBJ2-1; 7 nucleotides line up with TRBD2. Germline V gene lookup returns CDR1 SGHVS and CDR2 FNYEAQ. The CDR3 contains 17 residues. Trimming at V came to 3 bases and at J to 8 bases, leaving 16 bases not matched to a gene.

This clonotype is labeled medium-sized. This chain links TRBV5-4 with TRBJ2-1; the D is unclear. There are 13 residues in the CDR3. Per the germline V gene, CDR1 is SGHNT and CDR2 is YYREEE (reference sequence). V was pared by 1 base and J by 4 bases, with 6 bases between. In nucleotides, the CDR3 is TGTGCCAGCAGCTTGAGGCCTTACAATGAGCAGTTCTTC. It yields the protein CASSLRPYNEQFF.

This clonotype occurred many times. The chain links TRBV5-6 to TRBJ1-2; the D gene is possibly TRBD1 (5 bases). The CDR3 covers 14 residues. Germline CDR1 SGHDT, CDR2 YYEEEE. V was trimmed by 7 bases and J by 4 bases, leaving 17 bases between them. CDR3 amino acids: CASGRTGGGYGYTF. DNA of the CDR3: TGTGCCAGCGGACGAACAGGCGGCGGCTATGGCTACACCTTC.